The clone carrying this T cell receptor (beta chain) was found many times. What it binds is not known. The data were taken from a study of CD8 T cells in ankylosing spondylitis. Trimming at V came to 4 bases and at J to 9 bases, leaving 7 bases not matched to a gene. In germline, CDR1 is DFQATT, CDR2 SNEGSKA (reference sequence). CDR3 size: 13 residues. The study's findings and limits: The study identified a TCR beta motif of eight highly homologous variants that appeared characteristic of ankylosing spondylitis blood. Clones linked to disease, bearing a CD8+ phenotype, were relatively rare in peripheral blood. From matched ankylosing spondylitis synovial fluid, disease-linked clones were reportedly recovered at significantly enriched levels.

Preparation of TCR beta libraries was done by quantitative 5'-RACE with molecular barcodes. Each CDR3 protein is one row after TCRdb ran MiXCR on the 5' RACE reads. Found here are around 140,000 distinct CDR3 sequences, about an eighth of them singletons; the top ten hold about 4%. The origin of this receptor is a female donor with ankylosing spondylitis or in good health (not recorded which). What was sequenced was blood, either unsorted or a sorted T cell fraction (not recorded which). This chain joins TRBV20-1 and TRBJ2-1; 9 nucleotides align to TRBD2. The CDR3 DNA reads TGCAGTGCTACTAGCGGGATCACGGGTGAGCAGTTCTTC. Its protein is CSATSGITGEQFF.